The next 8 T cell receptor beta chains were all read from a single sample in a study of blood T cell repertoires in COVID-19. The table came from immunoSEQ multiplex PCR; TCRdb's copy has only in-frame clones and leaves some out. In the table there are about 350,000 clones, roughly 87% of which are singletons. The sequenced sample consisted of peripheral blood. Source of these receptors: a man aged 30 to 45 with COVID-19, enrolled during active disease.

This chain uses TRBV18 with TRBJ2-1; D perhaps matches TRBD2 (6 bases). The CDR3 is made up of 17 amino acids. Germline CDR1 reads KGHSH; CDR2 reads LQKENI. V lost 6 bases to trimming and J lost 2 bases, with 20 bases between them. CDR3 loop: CASSGSRVSGAYNEQFF. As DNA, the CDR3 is TGTGCCAGCTCGGGCTCCAGGGTCTCGGGGGCCTACAATGAGCAGTTCTTC.

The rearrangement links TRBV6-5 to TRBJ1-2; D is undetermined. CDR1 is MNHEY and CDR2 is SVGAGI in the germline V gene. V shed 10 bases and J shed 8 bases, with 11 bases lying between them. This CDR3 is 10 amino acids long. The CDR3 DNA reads TGTGCCATCTTCTCCCTGGGCTACACCTTC. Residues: CAIFSLGYTF.

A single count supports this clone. CDR3 loop: CASSYTDRAGQPQHF. The CDR3 region has the DNA TGTGCCAGCAGCTACACGGACAGGGCGGGTCAGCCCCAGCATTTT. The chain has TRBV7-8 and TRBJ1-5; 8 bases are a match to TRBD1. CDR3 length: 15 amino acids. The V and J ends lost 4 bases and 6 bases, in that order; junction bases with no gene match: 8. Germline values: CDR1 SGHVS, CDR2 FQNEAQ.

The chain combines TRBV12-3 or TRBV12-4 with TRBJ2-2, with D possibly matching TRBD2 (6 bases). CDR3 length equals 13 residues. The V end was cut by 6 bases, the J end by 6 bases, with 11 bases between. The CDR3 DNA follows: TGTGCCAGCAGGGTTTCGGGAGCCGGGGAGCTGTTTTTT. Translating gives CASRVSGAGELFF.

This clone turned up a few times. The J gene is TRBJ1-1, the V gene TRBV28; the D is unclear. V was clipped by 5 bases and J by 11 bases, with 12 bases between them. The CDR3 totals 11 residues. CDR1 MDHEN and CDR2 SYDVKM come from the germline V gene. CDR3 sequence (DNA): TGTGCCAGCAGTGGCGGAATGGTGGCTTTCTTT. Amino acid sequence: CASSGGMVAFF.

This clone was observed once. The CDR3 bases are TGTGCCAGCAGCTTACGGACAGGGAAGAACACTGAAGCTTTCTTT. This sequence encodes CASSLRTGKNTEAFF. The gene calls are TRBV7-9 and TRBJ1-1, with 8 bases matching TRBD1. The CDR3 length is 15 residues. Germline CDR1 is SEHNR and CDR2 is FQNEAQ (reference sequence). J was trimmed by 1 base and V by 2 bases; bases with no gene match: 3.

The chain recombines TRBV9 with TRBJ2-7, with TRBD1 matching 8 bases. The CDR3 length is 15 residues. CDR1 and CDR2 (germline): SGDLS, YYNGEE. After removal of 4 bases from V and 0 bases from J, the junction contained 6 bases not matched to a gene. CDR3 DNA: TGTGCCAGCAGCCCGACAGGGGCGCGCTCCTACGAGCAGTACTTC. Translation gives CASSPTGARSYEQYF.

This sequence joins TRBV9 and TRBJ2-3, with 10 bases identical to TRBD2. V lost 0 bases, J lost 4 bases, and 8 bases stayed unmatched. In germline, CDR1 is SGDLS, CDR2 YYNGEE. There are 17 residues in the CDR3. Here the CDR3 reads CASSVVPLAGAADTQYF. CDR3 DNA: TGTGCCAGCAGCGTAGTTCCCCTAGCGGGGGCGGCAGATACGCAGTATTTT.